A selection of T cell receptor beta chains follows, all from one sample in a study of CD8 T cells in Susac syndrome. Using its own MiXCR run on the immunoSEQ multiplex PCR reads, TCRdb lists one record per CDR3 protein. The table records some 180,000 distinct CDR3 sequences, around nine tenths of them present only once. The specimen was CD4+ T cells from PBMCs. Receptors originate from a human donor with Susac syndrome. Both conserved end residues are trimmed from each CDR3.

>TRBJ2-3|TRBV20-1
SARISPSTDTQY
>TRBJ2-3|TRBV10-3
AISGTSDTQY
>TRBJ1-1|TRBV29-1
SVESDTNTEAF
>TRBJ2-7|TRBV5-4
ASSQGLPNSYEQY
>TRBJ2-3|TRBV20-1
SARLARVGDTQY
>TRBJ2-7|TRBV7-3
ASGTGSYEQY
>TRBJ1-1|TRBV7-2
ASSLDRGGTEAF
>TRBJ2-2|TRBV9
ASSVEAASTGELF
>TRBJ1-2|TRBV9
ASSVEGDYGYT
>TRBJ2-5|TRBV19
ASSRTSTGSETQY
>TRBJ1-2|TRBV12-3/TRBV12-4
ASSGTGREGYT
>TRBJ2-7|TRBV6-1
ASSQGADYEQY
>TRBJ2-5|TRBV12-3/TRBV12-4
ASSQRTSGQETQY